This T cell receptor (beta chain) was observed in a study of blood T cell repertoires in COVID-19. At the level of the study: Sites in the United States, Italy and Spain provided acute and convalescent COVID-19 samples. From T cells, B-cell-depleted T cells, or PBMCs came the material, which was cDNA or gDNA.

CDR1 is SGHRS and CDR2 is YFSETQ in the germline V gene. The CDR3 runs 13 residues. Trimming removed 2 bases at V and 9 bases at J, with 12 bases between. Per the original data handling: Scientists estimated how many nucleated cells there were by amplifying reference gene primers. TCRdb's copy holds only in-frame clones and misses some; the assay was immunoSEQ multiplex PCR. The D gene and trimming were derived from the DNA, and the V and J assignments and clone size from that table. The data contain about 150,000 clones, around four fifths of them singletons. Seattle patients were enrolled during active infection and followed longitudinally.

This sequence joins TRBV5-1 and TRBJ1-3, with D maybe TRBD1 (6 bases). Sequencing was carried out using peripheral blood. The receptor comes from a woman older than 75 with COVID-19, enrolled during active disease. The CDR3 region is CASSFGGQSTIYF. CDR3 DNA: TGCGCCAGCAGCTTCGGGGGGCAGAGCACCATATATTTT.